The next 8 T cell receptor beta chains were all read from a single sample in a study of blood T cells in healthy people across ages. Using a J-beta primer mix together with a sample-barcoded 5' primer, a second PCR was run for about 6 to 11 cycles. MiXCR was run by TCRdb on the 5' RACE reads, yielding one entry per CDR3 protein. The sample yields roughly 800,000 distinct CDR3 sequences, roughly 25% seen once. This sample was shared with a second study, whose subject was T cells of mothers and their children.

Source material: blood. The receptors shown here come from a boy aged 5 to 17 in good health.

The table lists this clonotype with a few counts. The genes are TRBV5-1 and TRBJ2-4, with a possible D match to TRBD2 (5 bases). The V end lost 3 bases, the J end lost 9 bases, and 16 bases lay between the germline ends. This CDR3 is built from 14 residues. Germline lookup yields CDR1 SGHRS and CDR2 YFSETQ. The CDR3 DNA follows: TGCGCCAGCAGCTCCGGGGAAGCGGTGGGCATTCAGTACTTC. Protein product: CASSSGEAVGIQYF.

The rearrangement links TRBV29-1 to TRBJ1-1; D perhaps matches TRBD1 (6 bases). The CDR3 loop spans 12 amino acids. The V end was cut by 6 bases, the J end by 4 bases, with 12 bases between. Germline CDR1 is SQVTM and CDR2 is ANQGSEA. CDR3 residues: CSVLIRGTEAFF. CDR3 bases: TGCAGCGTACTCATCAGGGGCACTGAAGCTTTCTTT.

This clonotype was seen more than once but under ten times. The chain joins TRBV4-3 to TRBJ2-2; 7 bases fit TRBD1. Germline V CDR1 and CDR2: LGHNA, YSLEER. The CDR3 covers 17 residues. The V segment lost 0 bases and the J segment 3 bases; nucleotides outside the gene matches: 7. The CDR3 DNA follows: TGCGCCAGCAGCCAAGATCCGACAGGGATCGACACCGGGGAGCTGTTTTTT. This gives the protein CASSQDPTGIDTGELFF.

A few counts support this clonotype. The chain has TRBV29-1 and TRBJ1-4; TRBD1 might be the D (5 bases). Trimming pared 1 base from V and 0 bases from J, leaving 9 bases between. Germline CDR1 SQVTM, CDR2 ANQGSEA. CDR3 length: 15 amino acids. In DNA, the CDR3 is TGCAGCGTTGAAGCCGGGACGGCAACTAATGAAAAACTGTTTTTT. Its protein is CSVEAGTATNEKLFF.

This clonotype was detected a few times. V and J are TRBV12-3 or TRBV12-4 and TRBJ2-5, with 7 positions matching TRBD2. The DNA end is more similar to TRBJ2-1, so the J call may be wrong. This CDR3 is built from 17 residues. The CDR3 region has the DNA TGTGCCAGCAGTTTAGTCTTATTTGGGGAGGGTCGCAATGAGCAGTTCTTC. This gives the protein CASSLVLFGEGRNEQFF.

The table lists this clonotype with a few counts. The chain carries TRBV5-1 and TRBJ2-7; D ambiguous. Germline V CDR1 and CDR2: SGHRS, YFSETQ. This CDR3 spans 13 amino acids. V was pared by 1 base and J by 2 bases, with 7 bases between. Written as DNA, the CDR3 is TGCGCCAGCAGCTTGAACGGAGCCTACGAGCAGTACTTC. Protein: CASSLNGAYEQYF.

There are a few counts of this clonotype. The V gene is TRBV9, the J gene TRBJ2-3, with D possibly matching TRBD2 (6 bases). V lost 4 bases and J lost 4, with 13 bases in between. CDR1 is SGDLS, CDR2 YYNGEE, per germline. The CDR3 consists of 14 residues. The CDR3 nucleotides read TGTGCCAGCAGCCCGCTGGGACTGCCAGATACGCAGTATTTT. Amino acids: CASSPLGLPDTQYF.

This chain uses TRBV9 with TRBJ2-3; D tentatively fits TRBD1 or TRBD2 (6 bases each). The CDR3 extends over 17 amino acids. Germline V gene lookup returns CDR1 SGDLS and CDR2 YYNGEE. V was shortened by 0 bases and J by 4 bases, with 18 bases between the two germline ends. DNA of the CDR3: TGTGCCAGCAGCGTAGTAGGGGGGACCACGCAAGCAGATACGCAGTATTTT. It codes for CASSVVGGTTQADTQYF.